The 8 T cell receptor beta chains listed next were all sequenced from one sample in a study of long-term antiretroviral therapy in people with HIV. An immunoSEQ assay, version v3.0, was performed at survey level. Sequencing was performed with immunoSEQ multiplex PCR; in TCRdb, only in-frame clones are kept and a portion is missing. The sample holds 25,000 to 35,000 clones, just over 90% seen once. The starting material was unsorted PBMCs, obtained 3.1 years after starting antiretroviral therapy. The receptors shown here come from a young man with HIV.

This clone turned up a few times. The V gene is TRBV18, the J gene TRBJ1-1; 8 bases line up with TRBD1. Germline CDR1 is KGHSH and CDR2 is LQKENI. The V gene end was trimmed by 6 bases and the J gene end by 7 bases; junction bases not matched to a gene: 7. The CDR3 has 13 amino acids. This CDR3 is CASSPDRDDEAFF. In DNA form, the CDR3 reads TGTGCCAGCTCCCCGGACAGGGACGATGAAGCTTTCTTT.

This sequence joins TRBV2 and TRBJ2-1; the D gene is possibly TRBD2 (5 bases). The CDR3 sequence is 15 residues long. Deletions cut 5 bases from V and 4 bases from J, with 15 bases between. Germline V lookup: CDR1 SNHLY, CDR2 FYNNEI. CDR3 sequence reads: CASSIDGDIYNEQFF. The CDR3 nucleotides are TGTGCCAGCAGTATAGACGGGGATATTTACAATGAGCAGTTCTTC.

The chain links TRBV7-8 to TRBJ2-7, with D possibly being TRBD1 (6 bases). V shed 5 bases and J shed 2 bases, with 10 bases lying between them. Germline V gene data show CDR1 as SGHVS and CDR2 as FQNEAQ. This CDR3 has 13 amino acids. CDR3 in amino acids: CASSVGQTYEQYF. The DNA of the CDR3 is TGTGCCAGCAGCGTAGGACAGACCTACGAGCAGTACTTC.

This chain uses TRBV4-1 with TRBJ2-7, with a possible D match to TRBD2 (7 bases). Trimming took off 1 base at V and 1 base at J, with 17 bases between the two ends. CDR1 is MGHRA and CDR2 is YSYEKL in the germline V gene. CDR3 length: 17 residues. CDR3 protein: CASSQGAGGPRSYEQYF. Here the CDR3 DNA reads TGCGCCAGCAGCCAAGGGGCCGGGGGGCCGAGGTCCTACGAGCAGTACTTC.

This clone appeared a single time. This rearrangement joins TRBV11-2 to TRBJ2-3; D call uncertain. Germline V gives CDR1 SGHAT, CDR2 FQNNGV. The germline V and J ends were trimmed by 0 bases and 4 bases, with 8 bases remaining between them. The CDR3 loop spans 14 amino acids. The DNA for the CDR3 is TGTGCCAGCAGCTTAGATCGCGTCGCAGATACGCAGTATTTT. This gives the protein CASSLDRVADTQYF.

The chain has TRBV7-9 and TRBJ2-1; 9 bases agree with TRBD1. This CDR3 comprises 14 residues. CDR1 SEHNR and CDR2 FQNEAQ come from the germline V gene (reference sequence). Unmatched junction bases numbered 2, after V lost 4 bases and J lost 4 bases. The CDR3 loop reads CASSSGQGYNEQFF. Written as DNA, the CDR3 is TGTGCCAGCAGCTCCGGACAGGGGTACAATGAGCAGTTCTTC.

This chain links TRBV27 with TRBJ2-7; D tentatively fits TRBD1 or TRBD2 (5 bases each). The CDR3 runs to 14 residues. V dropped 6 bases and J dropped 3 bases, with 15 bases sitting between them. Germline V gene lookup returns CDR1 MNHEY and CDR2 SMNVEV (reference sequence). CDR3 sequence (DNA): TGTGCCAGCAGCGGGACCGGCTTGGGCTACGAGCAGTACTTC. Translation gives CASSGTGLGYEQYF.

V is TRBV6-1 and J is TRBJ2-3; 7 nucleotides match TRBD2. The CDR3 runs to 15 residues. CDR1 MNHNS and CDR2 SASEGT come from the germline V gene. Germline trimming cut 2 bases from V and 4 bases from J; bases unmatched to any gene: 6. CDR3 DNA sequence: TGTGCCAGCAGTGAATTCGCGGGGAGGGCAGATACGCAGTATTTT. Encoded protein: CASSEFAGRADTQYF.